Listed below are T cell receptor beta chains from one sample, sequenced in a study of blood T cell repertoires in COVID-19. Clones were sequenced by immunoSEQ multiplex PCR, and TCRdb holds only the in-frame ones, with some missing. Of 120,000 or so clones in the sample, approximately 68% were seen once. Sequenced sample: peripheral blood. These receptor sequences come from a woman in her seventies with acute or convalescent COVID-19. The CDR3 runs from the conserved cysteine through the conserved F or W. Each record gives: D gene, CDR3 length, clone size, V gene, J gene, CDR3 protein. D genes are given only for firm matches. Clone size is stated in some rows and not others, as once, few, many or a class when expanded.

d_call: -; cdr3_length: 11; clone_size: -; v_call: TRBV6-6; j_call: TRBJ1-1; cdr3_aa: CASSSSTEAFF
d_call: TRBD1; cdr3_length: 16; clone_size: -; v_call: TRBV11-2; j_call: TRBJ1-1; cdr3_aa: CASSLGRDRGGTEAFF
d_call: TRBD1; cdr3_length: 16; clone_size: -; v_call: TRBV20-1; j_call: TRBJ2-7; cdr3_aa: CSASSLTGGISYEQYF
d_call: -; cdr3_length: 15; clone_size: -; v_call: TRBV19; j_call: TRBJ1-5; cdr3_aa: CASSMVGRSNQPQHF
d_call: TRBD1; cdr3_length: 12; clone_size: -; v_call: TRBV29-1; j_call: TRBJ1-5; cdr3_aa: CSVGYRGQPQHF
d_call: -; cdr3_length: 15; clone_size: -; v_call: TRBV24-1; j_call: TRBJ1-4; cdr3_aa: CATSDSGVGDEKLFF
d_call: -; cdr3_length: 13; clone_size: -; v_call: TRBV5-1; j_call: TRBJ1-1; cdr3_aa: CASRRAPGTEAFF
d_call: TRBD1; cdr3_length: 14; clone_size: -; v_call: TRBV6-5; j_call: TRBJ1-6; cdr3_aa: CASRSTGASSPLHF
d_call: -; cdr3_length: 12; clone_size: -; v_call: TRBV20-1; j_call: TRBJ1-2; cdr3_aa: CSASLQNYGYTF
d_call: -; cdr3_length: 14; clone_size: -; v_call: TRBV15; j_call: TRBJ1-3; cdr3_aa: CAIQGPSSGNTIYF
d_call: -; cdr3_length: 16; clone_size: -; v_call: TRBV4-1; j_call: TRBJ1-2; cdr3_aa: CASSQEFPGVRYGYTF
d_call: -; cdr3_length: 15; clone_size: -; v_call: TRBV18; j_call: TRBJ2-7; cdr3_aa: CASSPPRPRSYEQYF
d_call: TRBD2; cdr3_length: 15; clone_size: many; v_call: TRBV6-5; j_call: TRBJ2-7; cdr3_aa: CASSRGGGPNYEQYF
d_call: -; cdr3_length: 13; clone_size: -; v_call: TRBV28; j_call: TRBJ1-5; cdr3_aa: CASTVTADQPQHF
d_call: TRBD1; cdr3_length: 16; clone_size: -; v_call: TRBV6-2/TRBV6-3; j_call: TRBJ2-7; cdr3_aa: CASSYSRTGSSYEQYF
d_call: TRBD1; cdr3_length: 14; clone_size: few; v_call: TRBV7-2; j_call: TRBJ1-5; cdr3_aa: CASSLQGDNQPQHF
d_call: -; cdr3_length: 15; clone_size: many; v_call: TRBV2; j_call: TRBJ1-6; cdr3_aa: CASSEIQGSGSPLHF
d_call: -; cdr3_length: 15; clone_size: -; v_call: TRBV7-2; j_call: TRBJ1-3; cdr3_aa: CASSLRPGDGNTIYF
d_call: -; cdr3_length: 15; clone_size: -; v_call: TRBV7-2; j_call: TRBJ2-5; cdr3_aa: CASSPSGPKSETQYF
d_call: TRBD1; cdr3_length: 13; clone_size: few; v_call: TRBV10-3; j_call: TRBJ1-2; cdr3_aa: CATGTGHEGGYTF
d_call: -; cdr3_length: 13; clone_size: -; v_call: TRBV12-3/TRBV12-4; j_call: TRBJ2-5; cdr3_aa: CASSGTFQETQYF
d_call: TRBD1; cdr3_length: 15; clone_size: -; v_call: TRBV4-3; j_call: TRBJ2-5; cdr3_aa: CASSQADRGRETQYF
d_call: -; cdr3_length: 13; clone_size: once; v_call: TRBV11-2; j_call: TRBJ1-1; cdr3_aa: CASLLGAGFSAFF
d_call: -; cdr3_length: 15; clone_size: many; v_call: TRBV19; j_call: TRBJ1-5; cdr3_aa: CASSISGNSNQPQHF
d_call: -; cdr3_length: 14; clone_size: -; v_call: TRBV7-2; j_call: TRBJ1-2; cdr3_aa: CASSLEARNYGYTF
d_call: TRBD1; cdr3_length: 16; clone_size: -; v_call: TRBV30; j_call: TRBJ2-1; cdr3_aa: CASDRETTSSYNEQFF
d_call: TRBD1; cdr3_length: 18; clone_size: -; v_call: TRBV28; j_call: TRBJ2-6; cdr3_aa: CASSLRGQGDSGANVLTF
d_call: TRBD1; cdr3_length: 12; clone_size: -; v_call: TRBV6-5; j_call: TRBJ2-1; cdr3_aa: CASSRQGDEQFF